Listed below are T cell receptor beta chains from one sample, sequenced in a study of CD8 T cells in Susac syndrome. TCRdb re-derived calls from the immunoSEQ multiplex PCR reads in MiXCR, one entry per CDR3 protein. In the table there are about 240,000 distinct CDR3 sequences, about 96% of which are singletons. Sequencing input: CD4+ T cells from PBMCs. The receptors here all came from a human donor with Susac syndrome. CDR3s include the opening cysteine and the closing phenylalanine or tryptophan. The D gene is left open where the match is weak. The size entry is marked missing in some rows and otherwise reads once, few, many or a size class.

V gene	J gene	clone size	D gene	CDR3 DNA	CDR3 protein
TRBV19	TRBJ2-6	NA	NA	TGTGCCAGTAGTATAGTCCGGGGGGCCAACGTCCTGACTTTC	CASSIVRGANVLTF
TRBV28	TRBJ2-2	NA	TRBD2	TGTGCCAGCAGCCCGGTACGACTAGCGGGAGGGCAGGAGACCGGGGAGCTGTTTTTT	CASSPVRLAGGQETGELFF
TRBV7-3	TRBJ2-7	NA	NA	TGTGCCAGCAGCGTCGATGGATTCGAGCAGTACTTC	CASSVDGFEQYF
TRBV27	TRBJ2-7	NA	TRBD1	TGTGCCAGCAGTTACCGACAGGGAACACCACTAAGGTACTTC	CASSYRQGTPLRYF
TRBV29-1	TRBJ2-1	NA	NA	TGCAGCGTTCCAAGGGGAGCCCAGAACTCCTACAATGAGCAGTTCTTC	CSVPRGAQNSYNEQFF
TRBV28	TRBJ1-1	once	NA	TGTGCCTGTCACCGAGGTGGGCAGGGAGAAGTAAGCACTGAAGCTTTCTTT	CACHRGGQGEVSTEAFF
TRBV27	TRBJ2-7	NA	TRBD2	TGTGCCAGCAGTTTAGGGCTAGCGGGAGTTTCCTACGAGCAGTACTTC	CASSLGLAGVSYEQYF
TRBV12-3/TRBV12-4	TRBJ1-1	once	NA	TGTGCCAGCAGTCCAGACTGGGCTTTCTTT	CASSPDWAFF
TRBV14	TRBJ1-2	NA	NA	TGTGCCAGCAGCAATGGCGAGTATGGCTACACCTTC	CASSNGEYGYTF
TRBV3-1	TRBJ1-2	NA	TRBD1	TGTGCCAGCACCGACCTTACGACAGGGCATGGCTACACCTTC	CASTDLTTGHGYTF
TRBV5-4	TRBJ1-2	NA	NA	TGTGCCAGCAGCCCCCCGGATAACTATGGCTACACCTTC	CASSPPDNYGYTF
TRBV9	TRBJ2-1	NA	TRBD2	TGTGCCAGCAGCGTAGTAGCCGGGGGGTTTACCTACAATGAGCAGTTCTTC	CASSVVAGGFTYNEQFF
TRBV7-9	TRBJ1-5	NA	TRBD1	TGTGCCAGCAGCCGTCGGGACAGGGACGATCAGCCCCAGCATTTT	CASSRRDRDDQPQHF
TRBV9	TRBJ1-3	NA	NA	TGTGCCAGCGGCAGGGTTACTGGAAACACCATATATTTT	CASGRVTGNTIYF
TRBV29-1	TRBJ1-1	NA	NA	TGCAGCGTTGATGGTCAGAACACTGAAGCTTTCTTT	CSVDGQNTEAFF
TRBV2	TRBJ2-1	NA	TRBD2	TGTGCCAGCAGTTTAGCGGGAGGACTTCTGGAGCAGTTCTTC	CASSLAGGLLEQFF
TRBV29-1	TRBJ2-3	NA	TRBD2	TGCAGCGTTGAAGATCCTCTAGCGGGAAGGTCAGATACGCAGTATTTT	CSVEDPLAGRSDTQYF
TRBV30	TRBJ2-7	NA	TRBD2	TGTGCCTGGGGAGCGGGAATCGAATCCTACGAGCAGTACTTC	CAWGAGIESYEQYF
TRBV20-1	TRBJ2-3	NA	NA	TGCAGTGCTAGACCATCCTCGGGGGTGTTAGATACGCAGTATTTT	CSARPSSGVLDTQYF
TRBV18	TRBJ1-1	NA	TRBD1	TGTGCCAGCTCACCCACACAGGGGTGGGTCACTGAAGCTTTCTTT	CASSPTQGWVTEAFF
TRBV20-1	TRBJ2-1	NA	TRBD2	TGCAGTGCTAGGAGAGAGCCGACTAGCGGGGGTTACAATGAGCAGTTCTTC	CSARREPTSGGYNEQFF
TRBV20-1	TRBJ1-2	NA	NA	TGCAGTGCTAGAGGGGGTGGCTACACCTTC	CSARGGGYTF
TRBV5-1	TRBJ2-1	NA	NA	TGCGCCAGCAGCTCGGACTTCCGATCCTACAATGAGCAGTTCTTC	CASSSDFRSYNEQFF
TRBV18	TRBJ1-1	NA	TRBD1	TGTGCCAGCTCACTAACTCGGGACAGTAAAGCTTTCTTT	CASSLTRDSKAFF
TRBV5-1	TRBJ2-6	NA	TRBD1	TGCGCCAGCAGCTTGGGACAGGGTCCTGGGGCCAACGTCCTGACTTTC	CASSLGQGPGANVLTF
TRBV14	TRBJ2-6	NA	NA	TGTGCCAGCAGCACGGGATGGGCCAACGTCCTGACTTTC	CASSTGWANVLTF
TRBV20-1	TRBJ1-1	NA	NA	TGCAGTGCTACCCTTGGTTGGAACACTGAAGCTTTCTTT	CSATLGWNTEAFF
TRBV20-1	TRBJ1-2	once	TRBD1	TGCAGTGCCCGGGACAGGGGGCCAGATGGCTACACCTTC	CSARDRGPDGYTF
TRBV7-9	TRBJ1-1	NA	NA	TGTGCCAGCAGCTGGGCCACTGAAGCTTTCTTT	CASSWATEAFF
TRBV20-1	TRBJ2-7	NA	NA	TGCAGTGCTAGAGATCTGAGGGGGTACTACGAGCAGTACTTC	CSARDLRGYYEQYF
TRBV11-3	TRBJ2-1	NA	NA	TGTGCCAGCAGCTTACAAGGTAGTAATGAGCAGTTCTTC	CASSLQGSNEQFF
TRBV5-4	TRBJ1-2	NA	TRBD1	TGTGCCAGCATCGCGACAGGGTCCTATGGCTACACCTTC	CASIATGSYGYTF
TRBV14	TRBJ1-2	NA	TRBD1	TGTGCCAGCAGCCAAGTGGGGACAGCGAACTATGGCTACACCTTC	CASSQVGTANYGYTF
TRBV27	TRBJ2-7	NA	TRBD2	TGTGCCAGCAGTTTCGCGGGAGCATCCTACGAGCAGTACTTC	CASSFAGASYEQYF
TRBV20-1	TRBJ2-1	NA	NA	TGCAGCGTACCCAAATGGGGAGATGAGCAGTTCTTC	CSVPKWGDEQFF
TRBV25-1	TRBJ1-5	NA	NA	TGTGCCAGCAGTGAATCAGGTAGCAATCAGCCCCAGCATTTT	CASSESGSNQPQHF
TRBV28	TRBJ1-2	NA	TRBD1	TGTGCCAGCAGTATCCGGACAGGGGGCGCGTCGGGAGGCTACACCTTC	CASSIRTGGASGGYTF
TRBV18	TRBJ2-7	NA	NA	TGTGCCAGCTCACGCCGGGGGCTGAGTTTCCTACAAGGCGAGTTCTACGAGCAGTACTTC	CASSRRGLSFLQGEFYEQYF
TRBV29-1	TRBJ2-5	NA	TRBD1	TGCAGCGTCCAGGTACAGGGGTTAGAGACCCAGTACTTC	CSVQVQGLETQYF
TRBV9	TRBJ2-1	NA	NA	TGTGCCAGCAGCGCCCTCAGGGGAGGACTGGCGGCTGCTAGTGAGCAGTTCTTC	CASSALRGGLAAASEQFF
TRBV6-6	TRBJ2-7	NA	TRBD1	TGTGCCAGCAGTTACTCGGAATCCGGGACAGAGTACTTC	CASSYSESGTEYF
TRBV28	TRBJ2-1	NA	TRBD2	TGTGCCAGCAGTCGATTTGGACTAGCGGGTGCCAATGAGCAGTTCTTC	CASSRFGLAGANEQFF
TRBV20-1	TRBJ1-1	NA	NA	TGCAGTGCACCCGACAGGAACACTGAAGCTTTCTTT	CSAPDRNTEAFF
TRBV28	TRBJ1-5	once	NA	TGTGCCAGCAGTTTGAACAATCAGCCCCAGCATTTT	CASSLNNQPQHF
TRBV19	TRBJ2-5	NA	TRBD1	TGTGCCAGTAATAATCCGGGACAGGGGTCGGAGACCCAGTACTTC	CASNNPGQGSETQYF
TRBV28	TRBJ2-3	NA	NA	TGTGCCAGCGTCGGGGGCCGACGGCGAGATACGCAGTATTTT	CASVGGRRRDTQYF
TRBV6-5	TRBJ2-1	NA	TRBD2	TGTGCCAGCAGTCTGGGGGAGGGCCCTGAGCAGTTCTTC	CASSLGEGPEQFF
TRBV5-1	TRBJ2-5	NA	NA	TGCGCCAGCAGCTCACAGGGGGGGCAAGAGACCCAGTACTTC	CASSSQGGQETQYF
TRBV24-1	TRBJ2-7	NA	NA	TGTGCCACCAGTGTAGGGGGTGTGGACGAGCAGTACTTC	CATSVGGVDEQYF
TRBV12-3/TRBV12-4	TRBJ1-2	NA	NA	TGTGCCAGCAGCAACCAGGGAAAACGGGGCTACACCTTC	CASSNQGKRGYTF
TRBV30	TRBJ2-1	NA	TRBD1	TGTGCCTGGGGACAGGGGATGGGTCACAATGAGCAGTTCTTC	CAWGQGMGHNEQFF
TRBV4-1	TRBJ2-7	NA	TRBD2	TGCGCCAGCAGCCAAGGGCCAGCGGGAGGGGTCGAGCAGTACTTC	CASSQGPAGGVEQYF
TRBV2	TRBJ1-5	NA	NA	TGTGCCAGCAGTGAATCTTGGGTAACTCAGCCCCAGCATTTT	CASSESWVTQPQHF
TRBV4-2	TRBJ2-5	NA	NA	TGTGCCAGCGGGAGGCAGGGGGGCCAAGAGACCCAGTACTTC	CASGRQGGQETQYF
TRBV19	TRBJ1-5	once	TRBD1	TGTGCCAGTAGCACTACGGGACAGGGAGGTCAGCCCCAGCATTTT	CASSTTGQGGQPQHF